This T cell receptor beta chain is from a study of technical replicates of blood from a handful of donors. The ends lost 6 bases at V and 1 base at J; junction bases unmatched: 18. Germline-derived CDR1 and CDR2 are LGHNA and YNFKEQ. The CDR3 extends over 19 amino acids. Profiling relied on immunoSEQ multiplex PCR, and the TCRdb table lists in-frame clones only, not all of them. The table lists about 81,000 clones, approximately 97% of them singletons. Sequenced: T cells isolated from PBMCs. The TCR sequence derives from a human donor in good health. This chain connects TRBV4-2 to TRBJ2-5; TRBD1 matches 9 bases. CDR3 sequence: CASSPLQGAWTQGQETQYF. The CDR3, as DNA: TGTGCCAGCAGTCCCCTACAGGGGGCTTGGACCCAAGGCCAAGAGACCCAGTACTTC.